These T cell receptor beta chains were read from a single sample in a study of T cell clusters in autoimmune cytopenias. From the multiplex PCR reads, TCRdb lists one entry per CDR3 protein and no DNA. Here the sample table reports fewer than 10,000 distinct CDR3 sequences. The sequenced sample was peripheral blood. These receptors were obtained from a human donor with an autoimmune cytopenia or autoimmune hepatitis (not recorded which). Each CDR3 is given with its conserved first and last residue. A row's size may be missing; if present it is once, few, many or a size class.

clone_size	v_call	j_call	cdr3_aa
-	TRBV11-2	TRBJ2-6	CASTGGGQGWLTRNSGANVLTF
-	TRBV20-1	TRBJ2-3	CSAILGGSADTQYF
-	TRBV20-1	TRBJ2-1	CSAKDIIVDEQFF
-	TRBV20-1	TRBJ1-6	CSARGQILHSPLHF
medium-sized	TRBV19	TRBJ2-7	CASSGQIYGEQYF
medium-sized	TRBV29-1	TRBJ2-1	CSVPDRVGNEQFF
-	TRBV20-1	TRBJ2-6	CSARLAGVPSGANVLTF
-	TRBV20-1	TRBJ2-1	CSARTSGANEQFF
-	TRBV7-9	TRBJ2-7	CASSPRPGLAGHEQYF
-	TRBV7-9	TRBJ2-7	CASSDGEISYEQYF
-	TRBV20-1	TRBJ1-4	CSLIGGLDEKLFF
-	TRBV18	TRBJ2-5	CASSPWTDQETQYF
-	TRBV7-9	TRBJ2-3	CASSRMGTSGDTQYF
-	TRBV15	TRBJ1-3	CATDRGGSSSGNTIYF
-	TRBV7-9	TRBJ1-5	CASSLWVSNQPQHF
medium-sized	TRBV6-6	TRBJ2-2	CASSYSRGGKPGELFF
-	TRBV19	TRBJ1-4	CASSPRGTGEEKLFF
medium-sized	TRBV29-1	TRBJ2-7	CSALGGRNSYEQYF
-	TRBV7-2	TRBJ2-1	CASSLGRSQFF
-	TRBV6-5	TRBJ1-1	CASKRGANTEAFF
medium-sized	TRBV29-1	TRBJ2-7	CSVARTGGEQYF
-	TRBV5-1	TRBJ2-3	CASNGQGGGGDTQYF
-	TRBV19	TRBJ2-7	CASSRGRRLNEQYF
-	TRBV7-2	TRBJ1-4	CASSLDREKLFF
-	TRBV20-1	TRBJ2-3	CSARILPDTGSSTDTQYF
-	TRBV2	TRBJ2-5	CASGGLAGEGETQYF
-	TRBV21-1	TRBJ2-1	CASSKAPFRTGEGNEQFF
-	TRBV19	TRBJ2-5	CASSIGVGETQYF
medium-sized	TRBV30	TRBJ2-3	CAWSKQGAGDTQYF
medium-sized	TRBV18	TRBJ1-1	CASSPPMNTEAFF
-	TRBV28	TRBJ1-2	CASSSGQGGTNYGYTF
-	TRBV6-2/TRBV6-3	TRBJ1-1	CASNRYAGGTEAFF
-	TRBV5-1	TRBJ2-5	CASSLASDRAQETQYF
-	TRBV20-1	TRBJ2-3	CSASRGRITDTQYF
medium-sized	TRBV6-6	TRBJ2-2	CASSLGTGELFF
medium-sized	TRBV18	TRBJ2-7	CASSPSDRVGLYEQYF
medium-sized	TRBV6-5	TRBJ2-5	CASSRQGQETQYF
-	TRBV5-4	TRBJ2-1	CASSVRLAGGNEQFF
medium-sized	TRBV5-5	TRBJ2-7	CASSLSTTGGGEQYF
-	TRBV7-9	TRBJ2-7	CASSQGHSYEQYF
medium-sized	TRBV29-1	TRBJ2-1	CSVEDVSGTSYNEQFF
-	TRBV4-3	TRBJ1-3	CASSQDGDSSGNTIYF
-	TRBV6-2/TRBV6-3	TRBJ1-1	CASSYLGTEAFF
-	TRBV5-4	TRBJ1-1	CASSTPADRGRYLNTEAFF
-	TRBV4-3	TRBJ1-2	CASSQEIGTAYGYTF
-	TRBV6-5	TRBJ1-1	CASSYSARSRGRTEAFF
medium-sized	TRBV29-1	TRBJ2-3	CSVLAGVVDTQYF
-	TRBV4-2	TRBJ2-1	CASSQAQGHNEQFF
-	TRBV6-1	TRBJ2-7	CASRGQTYEQYF
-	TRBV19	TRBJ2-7	CASSRASGAYEQYF
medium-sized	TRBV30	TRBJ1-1	CAWRGDFSTEAFF
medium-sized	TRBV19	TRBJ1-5	CASSQGTGHQPQHF